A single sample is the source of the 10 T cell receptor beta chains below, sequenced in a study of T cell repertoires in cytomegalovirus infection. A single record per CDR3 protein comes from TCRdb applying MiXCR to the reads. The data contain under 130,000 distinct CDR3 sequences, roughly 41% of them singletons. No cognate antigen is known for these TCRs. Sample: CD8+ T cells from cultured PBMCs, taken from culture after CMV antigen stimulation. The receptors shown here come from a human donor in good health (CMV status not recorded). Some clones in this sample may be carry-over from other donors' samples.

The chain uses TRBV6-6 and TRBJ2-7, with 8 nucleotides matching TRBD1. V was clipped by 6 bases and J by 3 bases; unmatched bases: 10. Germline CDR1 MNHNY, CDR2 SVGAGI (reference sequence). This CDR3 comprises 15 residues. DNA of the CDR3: TGTGCCAGCAGCTCTTTGGGACAGGCTCTCTACGAGCAGTACTTC. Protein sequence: CASSSLGQALYEQYF.

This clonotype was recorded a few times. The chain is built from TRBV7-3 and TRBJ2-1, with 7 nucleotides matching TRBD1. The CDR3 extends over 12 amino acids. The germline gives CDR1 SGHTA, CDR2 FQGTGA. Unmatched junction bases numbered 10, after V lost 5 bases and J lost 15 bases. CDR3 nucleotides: TGTGCCAGCAGCACCGACAGGGTATTTCGGTTCTTC. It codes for CASSTDRVFRFF.

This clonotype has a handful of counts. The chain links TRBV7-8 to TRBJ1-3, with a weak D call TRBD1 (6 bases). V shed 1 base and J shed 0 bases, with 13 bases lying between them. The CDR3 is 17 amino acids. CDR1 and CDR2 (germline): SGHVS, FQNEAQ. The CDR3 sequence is CASSLGGTHSSGNTIYF. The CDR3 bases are TGTGCCAGCAGCTTAGGGGGGACACATTCCTCTGGAAACACCATATATTTT.

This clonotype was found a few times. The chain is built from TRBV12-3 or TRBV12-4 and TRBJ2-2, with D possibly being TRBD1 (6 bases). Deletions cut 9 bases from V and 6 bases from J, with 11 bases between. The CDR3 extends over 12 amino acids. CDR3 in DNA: TGTGCCAGTACGAAGGGGGCCGGGGAGCTGTTTTTT. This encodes CASTKGAGELFF.

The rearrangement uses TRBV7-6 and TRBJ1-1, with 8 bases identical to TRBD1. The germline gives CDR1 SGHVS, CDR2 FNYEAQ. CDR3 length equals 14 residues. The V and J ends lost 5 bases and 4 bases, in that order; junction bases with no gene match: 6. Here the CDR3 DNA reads TGTGCCAGCAGCCCGGGACAGGTCGGCACTGAAGCTTTCTTT. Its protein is CASSPGQVGTEAFF.

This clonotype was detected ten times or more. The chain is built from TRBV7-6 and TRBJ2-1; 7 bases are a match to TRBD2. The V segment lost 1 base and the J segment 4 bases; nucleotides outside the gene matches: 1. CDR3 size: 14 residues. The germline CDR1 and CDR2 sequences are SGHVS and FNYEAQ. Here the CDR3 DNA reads TGTGCCAGCAGCTTAGGGGGGGGATACAATGAGCAGTTCTTC. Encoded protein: CASSLGGGYNEQFF.

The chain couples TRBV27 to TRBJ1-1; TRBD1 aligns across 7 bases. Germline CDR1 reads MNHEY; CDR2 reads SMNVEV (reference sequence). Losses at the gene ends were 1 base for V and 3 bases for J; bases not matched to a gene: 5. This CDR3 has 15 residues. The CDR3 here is CASSLYAGGDTEAFF. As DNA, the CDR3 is TGTGCCAGCAGTTTATATGCAGGGGGGGACACTGAAGCTTTCTTT.

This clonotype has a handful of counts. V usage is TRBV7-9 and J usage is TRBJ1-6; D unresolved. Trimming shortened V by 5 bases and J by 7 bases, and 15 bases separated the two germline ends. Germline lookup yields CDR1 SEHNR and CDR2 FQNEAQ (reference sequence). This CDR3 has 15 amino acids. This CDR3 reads CASSPVNFGNSPLHF. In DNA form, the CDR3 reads TGTGCCAGCAGCCCCGTGAACTTCGGCAATTCACCCCTCCACTTT.

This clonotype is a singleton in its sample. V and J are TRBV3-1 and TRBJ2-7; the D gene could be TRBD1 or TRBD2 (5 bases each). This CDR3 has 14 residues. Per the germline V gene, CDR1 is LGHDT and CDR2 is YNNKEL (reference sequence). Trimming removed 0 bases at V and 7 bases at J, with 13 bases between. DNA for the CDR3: TGTGCCAGCAGCCAAGATGTGGGGGTGGGTGAGCAGTACTTC. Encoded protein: CASSQDVGVGEQYF.

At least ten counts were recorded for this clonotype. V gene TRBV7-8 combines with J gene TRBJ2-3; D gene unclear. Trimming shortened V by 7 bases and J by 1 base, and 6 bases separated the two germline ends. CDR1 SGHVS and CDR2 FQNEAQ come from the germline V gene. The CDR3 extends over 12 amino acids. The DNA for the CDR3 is TGTGCCAGCACCGCGGGCACAGATACGCAGTATTTT. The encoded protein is CASTAGTDTQYF. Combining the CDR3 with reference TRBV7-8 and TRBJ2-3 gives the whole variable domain GAGVSQSPRYKVAKRGQDVALRCDPISGHVSLFWYQQALGQGPEFLTYFQNEAQLDKSGLPSDRFFAERPEGSVSTLKIQRTQQEDSAVYLCASTAGTDTQYFGPGTRLTVL.